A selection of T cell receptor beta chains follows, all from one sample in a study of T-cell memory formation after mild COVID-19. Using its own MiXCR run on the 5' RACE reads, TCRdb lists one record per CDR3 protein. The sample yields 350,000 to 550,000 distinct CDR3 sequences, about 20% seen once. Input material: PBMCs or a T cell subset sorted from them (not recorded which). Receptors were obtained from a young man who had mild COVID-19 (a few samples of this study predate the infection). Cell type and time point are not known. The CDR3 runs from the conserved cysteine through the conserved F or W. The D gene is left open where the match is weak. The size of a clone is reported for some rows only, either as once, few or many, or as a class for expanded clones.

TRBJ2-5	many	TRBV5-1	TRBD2	TGCGCCAGCAGCTTGACCCTAGCGGGGGGAGAAGAGACCCAGTACTTC	CASSLTLAGGEETQYF
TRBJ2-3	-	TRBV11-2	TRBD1	TGTGCCAGCAGCTCCGCTTACAGGGGCGTCATTCGGGATACGCAGTATTTT	CASSSAYRGVIRDTQYF
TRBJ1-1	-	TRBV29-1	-	TGCAGCGTTGTGGTGCGCGCCAGGAGGAACACTGAAGCTTTCTTT	CSVVVRARRNTEAFF
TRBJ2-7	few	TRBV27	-	TGTGCCAGCAGACGCCTAGACGCGGGGAGCTCCTACGAGCAGTACTTC	CASRRLDAGSSYEQYF
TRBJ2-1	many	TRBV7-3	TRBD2	TGTGCCAGCAGCTTAACGTTTCCAGCGGGGGTTGGGGTAAATGAGCAGTTCTTC	CASSLTFPAGVGVNEQFF
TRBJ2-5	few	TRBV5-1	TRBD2	TGCGCCAGCCAGCGCGGGGGAGGGGAGACCCAGTACTTC	CASQRGGGETQYF
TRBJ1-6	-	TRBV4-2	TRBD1	TGTGCCAGCAGCCAAGACAGGACCGGGACAGGATTTTCACCCCTCCACTTT	CASSQDRTGTGFSPLHF
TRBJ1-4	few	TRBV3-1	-	TGTGCCAGCAGCCAAGGCGAGGCTAATGAAAAACTGTTTTTT	CASSQGEANEKLFF
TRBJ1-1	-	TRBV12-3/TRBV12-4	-	TGTGCCAGCAGTTTAGGGAACTTGAACACTGAAGCTTTCTTT	CASSLGNLNTEAFF
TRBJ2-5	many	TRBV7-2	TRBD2	TGTGCCAGCAGCTCAGCGGGGACCCAAGAGACCCAGTACTTC	CASSSAGTQETQYF
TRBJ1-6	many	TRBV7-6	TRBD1	TGTGCCAGCAGCTCGGGACAGGGGAAAATCTCACCCCTCCACTTT	CASSSGQGKISPLHF
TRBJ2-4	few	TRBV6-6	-	TGTGCCAGCAGTTACATTTTGGCAGGAGCCAAAAACATTCAGTACTTC	CASSYILAGAKNIQYF
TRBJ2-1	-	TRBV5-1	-	TGCGCCAGCAGCCGACAGGTAGGGGTCAATGAGCAGTTCTTC	CASSRQVGVNEQFF
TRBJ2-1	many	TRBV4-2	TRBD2	TGTGCCAGCCGCGGGGGGGCCGAACACAATGAGCAGTTCTTC	CASRGGAEHNEQFF
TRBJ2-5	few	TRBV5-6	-	TGTGCCAGCAGCTTGGGTGGCCTAGCAGGGGAGACCCAGTACTTC	CASSLGGLAGETQYF
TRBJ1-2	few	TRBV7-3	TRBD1	TGTGCCAGCAGCTTAGGGGGGGACAGGGGAGGCTACACCTTC	CASSLGGDRGGYTF
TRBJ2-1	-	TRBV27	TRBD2	TGTGCCAGCAGTTTTAGCGGGGGGAACTCCTACAATGAGCAGTTCTTC	CASSFSGGNSYNEQFF
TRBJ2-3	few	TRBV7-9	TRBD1	TGTGCCAGCAGCCAGGACAGGCGACTTAGCACAGATACGCAGTATTTT	CASSQDRRLSTDTQYF
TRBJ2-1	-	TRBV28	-	TGTGCCAGCAGTTTTGAACAGGGAGATGAGCAGTTCTTC	CASSFEQGDEQFF
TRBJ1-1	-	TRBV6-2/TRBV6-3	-	TGTGCCAGCAGACCCCATTCGACAGGGAACACTGAAGCTTTCTTT	CASRPHSTGNTEAFF
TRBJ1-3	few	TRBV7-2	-	TGTGCCAGCAGCTCAAGCCGCGGTAGGGCTGGAAACACCATATATTTT	CASSSSRGRAGNTIYF
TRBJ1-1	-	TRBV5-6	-	TGTGCCAGCAGCGAGATCGGGACACCCATGAACACTGAAGCTTTCTTT	CASSEIGTPMNTEAFF
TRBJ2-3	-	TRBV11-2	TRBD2	TGTGCCAGCAGCTTCCGACCCAGGACTAGCGGGCCGACAGATACGCAGTATTTT	CASSFRPRTSGPTDTQYF
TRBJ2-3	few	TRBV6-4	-	TGTGCCAGCAGTTGGCGGGCGAACACAGATACGCAGTATTTT	CASSWRANTDTQYF
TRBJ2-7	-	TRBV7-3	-	TGTGCCAGCAGCTCCGGGCCTAAACCCAGCGAGCAGTACTTC	CASSSGPKPSEQYF
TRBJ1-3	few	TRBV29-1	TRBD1	TGCAGCGGGGGGGACAGCGGAAACACCATATATTTT	CSGGDSGNTIYF
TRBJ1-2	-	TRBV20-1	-	TGCAGTGCTAACCTTCAGTCCTATGGCTACACCTTC	CSANLQSYGYTF
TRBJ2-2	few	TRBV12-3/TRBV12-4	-	TGTGCCAGCAGTCCCCCACCCGGGGAGCTGTTTTTT	CASSPPPGELFF
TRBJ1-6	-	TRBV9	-	TGTGCCAGCAGCTCAGATTTATCACCCCTCCACTTT	CASSSDLSPLHF
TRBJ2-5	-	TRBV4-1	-	TGCGCCAGCAGCCAAGGATGGGCAACCCAGTACTTC	CASSQGWATQYF
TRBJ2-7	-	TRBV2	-	TGTGCCAGCAGTGTTCAGGGCGTCTACGAGCAGTACTTC	CASSVQGVYEQYF
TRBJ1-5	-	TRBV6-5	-	TGTGCCAGCGGGGGGAATGGTCAGCCCCAGCATTTT	CASGGNGQPQHF
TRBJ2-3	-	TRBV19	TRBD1	TGTGCCAGTAGTATAGCTCCGCGACAGGGGCCAGATACGCAGTATTTT	CASSIAPRQGPDTQYF
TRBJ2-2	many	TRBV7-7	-	TGTGCTAGCAGCTCGATGAACACCGGGGAGCTGTTTTTT	CASSSMNTGELFF
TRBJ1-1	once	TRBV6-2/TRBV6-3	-	TGTGCCACCAGCGAAGATTGGACTGAAGCTTTCTTT	CATSEDWTEAFF
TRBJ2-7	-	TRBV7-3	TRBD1	TGTGCCAGCAGCACCGGGACAGGGGGTGGCGAGCAGTACTTC	CASSTGTGGGEQYF
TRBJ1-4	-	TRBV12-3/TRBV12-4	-	TGTGCCAGCAGTTTACCTGGGGACGAAAAACTGTTTTTT	CASSLPGDEKLFF
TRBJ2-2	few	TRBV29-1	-	TGCAGCGTTGACTGGGGGGTCGCCGGGGAGCTGTTTTTT	CSVDWGVAGELFF
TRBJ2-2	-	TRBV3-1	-	TGTGCCAGCATCTCACGGACCCGAGGAGGGGTAGACACCGGGGAGCTGTTTTTT	CASISRTRGGVDTGELFF
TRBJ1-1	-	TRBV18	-	TGTGCCAGTCAGACGGACGCCACTGAAGCTTTCTTT	CASQTDATEAFF
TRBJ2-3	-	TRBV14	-	TGTGCCAGCAGCCAGGACCCCCCCAGGGTATACACAGATACGCAGTATTTT	CASSQDPPRVYTDTQYF
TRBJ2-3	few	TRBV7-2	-	TGTGCCAGCAGCTTAGAAGGGGCTAGGGGGTGGGATACGCAGTATTTT	CASSLEGARGWDTQYF
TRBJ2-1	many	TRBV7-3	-	TGTGCCAGCTCCGCAGGGGGGTCCTACAATGAGCAGTTCTTC	CASSAGGSYNEQFF
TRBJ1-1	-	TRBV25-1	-	TGTGCCAGCAGTGGACGGGACACCCTTCGGGGCACTGAAGCTTTCTTT	CASSGRDTLRGTEAFF
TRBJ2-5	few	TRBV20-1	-	TGCAGTGAGGGGAGTCCCCAAGAGACCCAGTACTTC	CSEGSPQETQYF
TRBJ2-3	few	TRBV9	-	TGTGCCAGCAGCGTTTCCGGTAGTATTACAGATACGCAGTATTTT	CASSVSGSITDTQYF
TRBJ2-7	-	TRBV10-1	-	TGCGCCAGCAGTGAGGCGGACGAGCAGTACTTC	CASSEADEQYF
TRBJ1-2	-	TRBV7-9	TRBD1	TGTGCCAGCAGAAACTCCGGGACAGGGGGTAACTATGGCTACACCTTC	CASRNSGTGGNYGYTF
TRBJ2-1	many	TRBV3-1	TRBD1	TGTGCCAGCAGCCACCCCGGGACAGTCGAGTACTACAATGAGCAGTTCTTC	CASSHPGTVEYYNEQFF
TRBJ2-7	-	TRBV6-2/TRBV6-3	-	TGTGCCAGCACCTCCGGGACACCCTACGAGCAGTACTTC	CASTSGTPYEQYF
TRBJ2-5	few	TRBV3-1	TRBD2	TGTGCCAGCAGCCAAGAGTCGGCGGGGGACCAAGAGACCCAGTACTTC	CASSQESAGDQETQYF
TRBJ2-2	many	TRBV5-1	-	TGCGCCAGCAGCCCCGGGCATAACACCGGGGAGCTGTTTTTT	CASSPGHNTGELFF
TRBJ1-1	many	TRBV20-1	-	TGCAGTGCTAGGCCGGCGAACACTGAAGCTTTCTTT	CSARPANTEAFF
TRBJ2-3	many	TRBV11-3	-	TGTGCCAGCAGCTTAGGCGGGGCGGGCACAGATACGCAGTATTTT	CASSLGGAGTDTQYF
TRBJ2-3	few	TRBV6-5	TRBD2	TGTGCCAGCAGACTAGCGGGGGGGAGAAATACGCAGTATTTT	CASRLAGGRNTQYF
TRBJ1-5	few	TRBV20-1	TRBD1	TGCAGTGCTTACGACAGGGGACAGCCCCAGCATTTT	CSAYDRGQPQHF
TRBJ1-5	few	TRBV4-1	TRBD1	TGCGCCAGCAGCCAGGCCAGACAGGGCGGCAATCAGCCCCAGCATTTT	CASSQARQGGNQPQHF
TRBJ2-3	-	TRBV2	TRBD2	TGTGCCAGCAGTGAAGCGGAGGGACTAGCGGTCACAGATACGCAGTATTTT	CASSEAEGLAVTDTQYF
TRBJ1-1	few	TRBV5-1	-	TGCGCGACCACCGCAGGAGGGTTTGGCACTGAAGCTTTCTTT	CATTAGGFGTEAFF